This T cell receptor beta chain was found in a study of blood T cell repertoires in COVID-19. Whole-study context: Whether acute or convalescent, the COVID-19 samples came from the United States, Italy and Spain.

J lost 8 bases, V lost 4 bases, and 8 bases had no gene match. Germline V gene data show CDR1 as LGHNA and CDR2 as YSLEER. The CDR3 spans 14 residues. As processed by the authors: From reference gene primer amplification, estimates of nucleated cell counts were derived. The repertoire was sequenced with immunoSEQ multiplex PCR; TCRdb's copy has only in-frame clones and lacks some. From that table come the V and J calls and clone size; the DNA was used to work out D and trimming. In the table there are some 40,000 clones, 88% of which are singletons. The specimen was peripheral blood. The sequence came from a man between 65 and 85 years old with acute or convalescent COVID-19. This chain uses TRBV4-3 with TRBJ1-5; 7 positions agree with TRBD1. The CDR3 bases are TGCGCCAGCAGCCCGGGACAGCCTTTCGAGCCCCAGCATTTT. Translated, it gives CASSPGQPFEPQHF.